This T cell receptor beta chain was retrieved from a study of beta chain features in type 1 diabetes (dated by TCRdb to the late 2010s). Notes on the research overall: Mean age, gender distribution, total cell number and subset yield were not different between patients and healthy donors. A total of roughly 100 million sorted cells were examined across all samples, and the number of cells per subset was strongly correlated with RNA yield. In the study, TCRB repertoires of sorted circulating CD4+ T cell subsets from recently diagnosed type 1 diabetes patients were compared with those of matched healthy donors. Regulatory and stem cell-like memory subsets were isolated from only 8 patients and about eight healthy donors, whereas naive and central memory subsets came from all 30 or so donors.

Details on this clone: Its antigen is still unknown. Per-nucleotide qualities are absent, and no much larger clonotype sits a single base away.

All of the isolated RNA was reverse transcribed with the High Capacity cDNA Reverse Transcription Kit, so expressed TCRB transcripts were sequenced. Deep immunoSEQ sequencing was performed on naive, central memory and regulatory T cell samples, with an average of about 3.57 million total reads per sample. Sorted cells were lysed in RLT buffer and RNA was extracted with DNase-treated RNeasy Micro or Mini kits, depending on cell number. Each cell subset was processed separately to prevent cross-contamination, with patient and healthy donor samples processed together. The immunoSEQ multiplex PCR was used to amplify TCRB sequences from cDNA, generating 87-bp fragments that spanned the CDR3 region. The amplicons were sequenced using the Illumina HiSeq platform. In the paper's pipeline: PCR bias was corrected computationally using synthetic template baselines, and reads within Hamming distance 2 were collapsed, with unmergeable singletons discarded. By aligning reads against IMGT, V, D and J genes, CDR3 length, and insertions or deletions at six rearrangement sites were assigned. Within each subset, clonotype counts were normalized to the number of sorted cells before true diversity and Gini coefficients were calculated with the tcR R package. Repertoire sharing was quantified using the overlap coefficient calculated on TCRB nucleotide sequences. TCRdb's version of the immuneACCESS table is confined to in-frame rearrangements and falls short of the full clone set. An unresolved V gene accounts for under half of the shortfall where checked; the remainder is of unknown origin. V and J calls and clone size are copied from that table; D and trimming were computed from the DNA. The sample table shows over 40,000 clones, and under 65% are seen once. The top ten clonotypes cover less than 2.5% of the sample.

Each donor gave one peripheral blood draw, averaging roughly 100 mL, which was collected into heparinised tubes. A BD FACSAria II was used to sort naive, central memory, regulatory and stem cell-like memory CD4+ T cells with a panel that included CD45RO, CCR7, CD25, CD127, CD95 and CD27. All sorted populations exceeded 98% purity. PBMCs were isolated right away by Lymphoprep density gradient centrifugation and were stained directly, without culture. Samples were stained and sorted in pairs, with one healthy donor and one patient per experiment, so that batch effects were minimized. Overall study outcomes, separate from this receptor: Naive, central memory and regulatory TCRB repertoires appeared to be more similar among patients than among healthy donors. Shorter templates might have been favored by PCR, but patient and control samples were amplified and corrected together, so both groups would have been affected equally by any skew. Because small numbers of individuals were included in the HLA sub-analyses, any influence of HLA type on TCRB rearrangement was left unresolved. Sequencing cDNA rather than genomic DNA could over-represent highly expressing activated cells, although activation and CD3 levels did not differ between groups. At VDJ recombination sites, type 1 diabetes patients had fewer insertions and more deleted nucleotides, which implies abnormalities in thymic rearrangement. A moderate but significant shortening of TCRB CDR3 length was observed in type 1 diabetes patients in all four CD4+ subsets.

The CDR3 contains 13 residues, cysteine and phenylalanine counted. Only the CDR3 part of the read is kept: 39 bases, read in frame from the first base. V ends up 4 bases short and J 3 bases short, with an unmatched junction base count of 3. Via the germline V gene, CDR1 is SGHRS and CDR2 YFSETQ. The receptor's source is a woman between 18 and 30 years old in good health. The specimen sequenced was Tregs from blood. This sample's cell subset or site label indicates: regulatory CD4+ T cells. The sequence links TRBV5-1 to TRBJ1-1, and 7 junction bases match TRBD1. The sequence in DNA is TGCGCCAGCAGCGAACAGGGGTACACTGAAGCTTTCTTT. Translated, this is CASSEQGYTEAFF.